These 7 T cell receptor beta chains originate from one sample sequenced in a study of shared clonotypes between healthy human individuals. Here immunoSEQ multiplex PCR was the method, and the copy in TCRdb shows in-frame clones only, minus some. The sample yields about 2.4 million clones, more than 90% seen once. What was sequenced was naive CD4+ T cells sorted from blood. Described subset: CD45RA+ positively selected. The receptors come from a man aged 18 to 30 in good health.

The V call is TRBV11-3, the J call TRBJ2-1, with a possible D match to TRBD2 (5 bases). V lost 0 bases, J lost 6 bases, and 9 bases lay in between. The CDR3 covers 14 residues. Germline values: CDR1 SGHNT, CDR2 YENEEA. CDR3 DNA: TGTGCCAGCAGCTTAGATTCTAGCCTCAATGAGCAGTTCTTC. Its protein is CASSLDSSLNEQFF.

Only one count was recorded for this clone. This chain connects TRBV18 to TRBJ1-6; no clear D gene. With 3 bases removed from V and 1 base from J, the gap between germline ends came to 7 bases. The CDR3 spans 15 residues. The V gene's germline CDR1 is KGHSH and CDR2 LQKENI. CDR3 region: CASSPQKSYNSPLHF. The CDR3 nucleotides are TGTGCCAGCTCACCTCAGAAGTCCTATAATTCACCCCTCCACTTT.

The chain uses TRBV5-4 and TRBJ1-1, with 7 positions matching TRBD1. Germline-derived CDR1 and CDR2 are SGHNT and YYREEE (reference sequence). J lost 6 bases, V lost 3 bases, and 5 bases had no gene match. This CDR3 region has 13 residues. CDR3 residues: CASSSRDSAEAFF. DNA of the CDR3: TGTGCCAGCAGCTCCCGGGACAGCGCTGAAGCTTTCTTT.

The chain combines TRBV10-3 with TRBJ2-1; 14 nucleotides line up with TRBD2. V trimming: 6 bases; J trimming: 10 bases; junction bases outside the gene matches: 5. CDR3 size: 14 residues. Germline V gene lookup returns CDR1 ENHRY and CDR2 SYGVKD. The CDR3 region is CAIRGTSGGGEQFF. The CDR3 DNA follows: TGTGCCATCAGAGGGACTAGCGGGGGCGGGGAGCAGTTCTTC.

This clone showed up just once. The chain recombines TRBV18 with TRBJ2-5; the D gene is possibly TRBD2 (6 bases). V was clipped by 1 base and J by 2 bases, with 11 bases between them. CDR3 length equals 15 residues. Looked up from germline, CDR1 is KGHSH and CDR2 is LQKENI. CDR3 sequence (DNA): TGTGCCAGCTCACCACAGGCGGGAAATCAAGAGACCCAGTACTTC. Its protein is CASSPQAGNQETQYF.

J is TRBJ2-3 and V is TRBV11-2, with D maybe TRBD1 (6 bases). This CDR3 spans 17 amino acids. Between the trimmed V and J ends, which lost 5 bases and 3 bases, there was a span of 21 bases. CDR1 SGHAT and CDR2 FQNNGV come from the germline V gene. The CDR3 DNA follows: TGTGCCAGCAGCCCCATGGCGGGCAGGACAGCTACAGATACGCAGTATTTT. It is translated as CASSPMAGRTATDTQYF.

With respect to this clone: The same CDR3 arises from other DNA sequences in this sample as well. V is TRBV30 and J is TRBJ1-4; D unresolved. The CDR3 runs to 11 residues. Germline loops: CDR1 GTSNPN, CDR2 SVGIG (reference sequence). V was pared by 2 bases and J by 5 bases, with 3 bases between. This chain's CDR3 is CAWSRNEKLFF. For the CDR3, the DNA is TGTGCCTGGAGTCGGAATGAAAAACTGTTTTTT. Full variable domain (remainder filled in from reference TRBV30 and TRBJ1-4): SQTIHQWPATLVQPVGSPLSLECTVEGTSNPNLYWYRQAAGRGLQLLFYSVGIGQISSEVPQNLSASRPQDRQFILSSKKLLLSDSGFYLCAWSRNEKLFFGSGTQLSVL.